The present entry profiles one T cell receptor beta chain with its context. Its target is unknown. Subsequent to 10 days of culture, CD4+ T cells were isolated. The vaccine given was either BNT162b2 or mRNA-1273, in two doses. This entry comes from a study of vaccination effects on CD4 cells after COVID-19. Measured with immunoSEQ multiplex PCR; TCRdb has only the in-frame clones, and not every one. The sample consists of tens of thousands of clones, around 70% of them appearing once. The CDR3 totals 11 residues. The ends were cut back, 8 bases at V and 4 bases at J, with 8 bases in the middle. Germline assignment: CDR1 MNHEY and CDR2 SMNVEV (reference sequence).

The gene calls are TRBV27 and TRBJ1-2; no reliable D call. The sequence derives from a human donor who received a COVID-19 vaccine. Sequencing was performed on CD4+ T cells from PBMCs cultured without peptide, taken after COVID-19 vaccination. The chain's CDR3 is CASRGFYGYTF. Here the CDR3 DNA reads TGTGCCAGCCGCGGGTTCTATGGCTACACCTTC.